A selection of T cell receptor beta chains follows, all from one sample in a study of radiation and T cells in renal cell carcinoma. Measured with immunoSEQ multiplex PCR; TCRdb has only the in-frame clones, and not every one. The sample carries roughly 53,000 clones, roughly four fifths recorded once. This material consisted of blood, taken from a patient whose treatment included radiotherapy and nephrectomy. The source of these receptors is a woman in her sixties or seventies with renal cell carcinoma. Each CDR3 is given with its conserved first and last residue.

v_call	cdr3_length	j_call	cdr3_aa
TRBV7-9	18	TRBJ1-3	CASSLVPMTARGGNTIYF
TRBV6-8	13	TRBJ2-5	CASMERAQETQYF
TRBV4-1	17	TRBJ2-1	CASSQGYGVPSYNEQFF
TRBV7-3	13	TRBJ2-1	CASSQGKVHEQFF
TRBV5-5	15	TRBJ1-1	CASSLRQGSGTEAFF
TRBV5-1	15	TRBJ1-6	CASSLGSSYNSPLHF
TRBV6-4	16	TRBJ2-3	CASQGAAKSSTDTQYF
TRBV29-1	13	TRBJ1-2	CSVDEGPAYGYTF
TRBV9	13	TRBJ2-3	CASSVGSADTQYF
TRBV6-5	15	TRBJ1-1	CASSRTQYWNTEAFF
TRBV27	15	TRBJ2-6	CASSGPLKGANVLTF
TRBV5-4	15	TRBJ2-2	CASSRTSGNTGELFF
TRBV6-1	12	TRBJ1-2	CASKQGNYGYTF
TRBV7-6	15	TRBJ2-7	CASSLVPGTLGEQYF